This T cell receptor (beta chain) was sequenced for a study of long-term antiretroviral therapy in people with HIV (dated by TCRdb to between 2022 and 2023). With regard to the full study: The earliest samples were collected about a decade before the 2015 WHO recommendation for immediate ART, when ART was typically delayed until CD4 counts fell. Among the approximately 30 participants with HIV, over nine were female. A total of around 190 cryopreserved PBMC samples came from around 30 adults with confirmed HIV infection and were collected serially over a mean of about 6 years (range 1-12). No cross-contamination during QIAcube processing was shown when test extractions of a monoclonal T-cell line were performed alongside over 25 polyclonal samples. A retrospective serial study tested whether changes in peripheral blood TRB repertoire composition and diversity were associated with ART initiation and durable HIV suppression. Findings and caveats that apply to the study as a whole: Inferences about post-ART repertoire changes are limited because no data were available on ART adherence, viral resistance or therapy changes. Owing to limited PBMC availability, only the TCR beta chain was sequenced, without alpha chain pairing. The repertoire was dominated across all time points by expanded TRB clones identified before ART initiation, although this dominance was seen to fluctuate and to decrease in many PLHIV after ART. Because pre-ART samples had limited cell numbers, unsorted PBMC were profiled rather than sorted CD4+ and CD8+ T cells. The samples span the years 2004 to 2017, and the ART regimens used may be less effective than current regimens. HIV repertoires had narrower CDR3 length ranges than controls, and the network structure suggested an antigen-experienced repertoire that shifted only slightly toward naive after ART. ART initiation was associated with a significant increase in TRB diversity, but diversity stayed significantly below transplant donor controls even after long-term ART.

Sequencing of the TRB variable region was done with the immunoSEQ hsTCRB v3.0 assay at survey level resolution. The target sequencing depth for TRB was about 40,000-55,000 T-cell genomes per sample. Pooled TRB libraries were sequenced on an Illumina MiSeq with a v3 150-cycle kit. For the original study's pipeline: Repertoire analysis was run in R within a reproducible Nextflow workflow that covered QC, data transformation and analysis. LymphoSeq2, an R package for exploring AIRR-Seq data, was used to implement the custom analyses. After excluding a few samples that yielded fewer than 5000 total TRB sequences, roughly 190 HIV repertoires remained for analysis. Of the approximately 190 retained HIV repertoires, approximately 60 were collected before and roughly 130 after ART initiation. Each repertoire was downsampled to 5000 TRB nucleotide sequences, and summary statistics were averaged across 100 downsampling iterations. TRB sequences were retained for analysis only if CDR3 regions of at least seven amino acids were present. Diversity was assessed using a clonality score derived from Shannon entropy and using the Gini coefficient. In the repertoire networks, any two of the top 5000 CDR3 amino acid sequences were connected whenever the two sequences differed by an edit distance of one. For TRB CDR3 amino acid sequences, antigen specificity groups and MHC restriction were predicted with GLIPH2. To flag known CMV, EBV, HIV or tissue antigen associations, CDR3 amino acid sequences were matched against VDJdb and McPAS-TCR. Pre-ART, post-ART and control groups were compared with Wilcoxon signed-rank tests and Holm-Bonferroni correction. The table comes from immuneACCESS by way of TCRdb, which keeps in-frame sequences with V and J called. Part of the clones is missing from these tables; in studies checked, under half for an unresolved V gene and the rest for unknown reasons. The V and J calls and the clone size are those of that table, but D and trimming were determined from the DNA. Within this sample are fewer than 30,000 clones, with approximately 86% of them counted one time only. The ten largest clones take up under 5.5% of the sample.

A word on this clone: The antigen it recognizes is unknown. No much larger clone is present one base from it, and per-base qualities are unavailable.

The germline V gene provides CDR1 SGHVS and CDR2 FNYEAQ. The CDR3 holds 15 amino acids from the cysteine to the phenylalanine. Only the CDR3 DNA is retained, 45 bases long and in frame from the first base. The germline ends are 9 bases apart after V is trimmed by 0 bases and J by 1 base. Participants were included only if at least one PBMC sample before ART initiation and at least two post-ART samples were available. Every participant with HIV received treatment in the United States of America. Cryopreserved samples of 1-10 million PBMC were thawed and washed before DNA extraction. At the time of the earliest PBMC sample, participants with HIV were aged between 23 and 54 years. PBMC samples were contributed by each participant from 1-4 timepoints before ART initiation and 2-8 timepoints after ART initiation, with a median of 7 samples. For every participant, serial HIV viral load, CD4+ T-cell count, ART history and demographic data were obtained. Using a Qiagen kit on a QIAcube, genomic DNA was extracted from unsorted PBMC, with samples processed in batches of 12.

The sample in question was unsorted PBMCs, obtained around 4.6 years after starting antiretroviral therapy. The sequence was obtained from a man in his thirties or forties with HIV. The sequence links TRBV7-6 to TRBJ1-1; matching of 6 bases hints at TRBD1 as the D gene. The CDR3: CASSLAGAPNTEAFF. The nucleotide sequence is TGTGCCAGCAGCTTAGCGGGGGCACCGAACACTGAAGCTTTCTTT.